A selection of T cell receptor beta chains follows, all from one sample in a study of cytomegalovirus exposure and HLA in healthy donors. Some clones are missing from TCRdb's copy, which holds only in-frame ones; the method was immunoSEQ multiplex PCR. The sample has more than 150,000 clones; 75% to 85% are singletons. Sequenced input: PBMCs. Source of these receptors: a girl between 5 and 17 years old in good health and CMV-seropositive. CDR3s include the opening cysteine and the closing phenylalanine or tryptophan. D genes are given only for firm matches. Expanded clones get a size class; other rows say once, few or many, or leave the size out.

v_gene	abundance	d_gene	j_gene	CDR3nt	CDR3aa
TRBV4-1	once	TRBD1	TRBJ2-1	TGCGCCAGCAGCCAAGACGGGACAGTTCTCAATGAGCAGTTCTTC	CASSQDGTVLNEQFF
TRBV2	-	TRBD1	TRBJ1-5	TGTGCCAGCATGGAGACAGGGGCTAGGGCCCAGCATTTT	CASMETGARAQHF
TRBV7-2	-	TRBD2	TRBJ2-5	TGTGCCAGCAGCTCCTCACTAGCGGGGGGGCAAGAGACCCAGTACTTC	CASSSSLAGGQETQYF
TRBV30	once	-	TRBJ2-1	TGTGCCTGGGAAGGGGGTTTTTCCTACAATGAGCAGTTCTTC	CAWEGGFSYNEQFF
TRBV4-1	-	-	TRBJ1-1	TGCGCCAGCAGCCAAGCCGGGCTCCGAGGGGGCACTGAAGCTTTCTTT	CASSQAGLRGGTEAFF
TRBV18	-	-	TRBJ2-7	TGTGCCAGCTCCGCGGCAGGGGCAAGCTCCTACGAGCAGTACTTC	CASSAAGASSYEQYF
TRBV6-1	-	-	TRBJ2-7	TGTGCCAGCTGTCGTGGGGACAAATACGAGCAGTACTTC	CASCRGDKYEQYF
TRBV5-4	-	TRBD2	TRBJ2-7	TGTGCCAGCAGCTCATTGCAGTATAGGACTAGCGTTAGCGAGCAGTACTTC	CASSSLQYRTSVSEQYF
TRBV29-1	-	-	TRBJ1-6	TGCAGCGCTGGACAGACAAATTCACCCCTCCACTTT	CSAGQTNSPLHF
TRBV4-3	-	-	TRBJ1-3	TGCGCCAGCAGCCAAGATTGGGGGGAGGCGGGTGGAAACACCATATATTTT	CASSQDWGEAGGNTIYF
TRBV21-1	-	-	TRBJ2-7	TGTGCCAGCAGCAAAGTAAATGTTCGAGCCTACGAGCAGTACTTC	CASSKVNVRAYEQYF
TRBV4-1	-	-	TRBJ2-1	TGCGCCAGCAGCCAATCCGCGCAGGGTGTTGATGAGCAGTTCTTC	CASSQSAQGVDEQFF
TRBV10-2	-	TRBD1	TRBJ2-3	TGCGCCAGCAGTGGGATGACAGGGGCGGCAGATACGCAGTATTTT	CASSGMTGAADTQYF
TRBV25-1	-	-	TRBJ2-7	TGTGCCAGCAGTGAGCCAGGAGCGGGCTCCTACGAGCAGTACTTC	CASSEPGAGSYEQYF
TRBV6-1	-	-	TRBJ2-5	TGTGCCAGCAGCAGGGGAGGGGAGACCCAGTACTTC	CASSRGGETQYF
TRBV7-2	few	TRBD1	TRBJ2-7	TGTGCCAGCAGCGTCCCCGGGACAGGGGGCTACGAGCAGTACTTC	CASSVPGTGGYEQYF
TRBV6-1	-	TRBD1	TRBJ2-7	TGTGCCAGCAACAGGGGACAGGGTTCCTACGAGCAGTACTTC	CASNRGQGSYEQYF
TRBV28	-	-	TRBJ2-7	TGTGCCAGCTGGCGGCAGGGCTCCTACGAGCAGTACTTC	CASWRQGSYEQYF
TRBV11-3	-	-	TRBJ1-2	TGTGCCAGCAGCCCAAACCTGGGACAACGAGGTACCTATGGCTACACCTTC	CASSPNLGQRGTYGYTF
TRBV7-2	-	-	TRBJ1-5	TGTGCCAGCAGCTTAGGTTCCGGGGGAGGTCAGCCCCAGCATTTT	CASSLGSGGGQPQHF
TRBV6-5	-	-	TRBJ1-5	TGTGCCAGCAGTTCGAAGGGGGTTAGCAATCAGCCCCAGCATTTT	CASSSKGVSNQPQHF
TRBV27	-	-	TRBJ2-5	TGTGCCAGCAGTTTAGCGGCGGGGTCGGGGGCCCAGTACTTC	CASSLAAGSGAQYF
TRBV7-6	-	TRBD2	TRBJ2-5	TGTGCCAGCAGCTTCGGACTAGCGGGGGGGCAGTTTGGGGAGACCCAGTACTTC	CASSFGLAGGQFGETQYF
TRBV2	-	TRBD1	TRBJ1-4	TGTGCCAGCAGTGATCGGGACAGGGGGAATGAAAAACTGTTTTTT	CASSDRDRGNEKLFF
TRBV19	-	TRBD1	TRBJ1-1	TGTGCCAGTGGTGGACAGGGGACTGAAGCTTTCTTT	CASGGQGTEAFF
TRBV5-6	-	TRBD1	TRBJ2-7	TGTGCCAGCAGCGTCCGGGACAGGGGTTCGGTGCAGTACTTC	CASSVRDRGSVQYF
TRBV2	-	TRBD2	TRBJ2-3	TGTGCCAGAAGACCGGGGGGGGATACGCAGTATTTT	CARRPGGDTQYF
TRBV5-6	few	TRBD1	TRBJ1-2	TGTGCCAGCAGCTTCCAAGGAGACAGGGTCGGAGGCTACACCTTC	CASSFQGDRVGGYTF
TRBV2	-	-	TRBJ2-4	TGTGCCAGCAGTGATCTGACAGCTCTAGCCAAAAACATTCAGTACTTC	CASSDLTALAKNIQYF
TRBV5-4	-	-	TRBJ1-6	TGTGCCAGCAGCCCGACAGTATTCTATAATTCACCCCTCCACTTT	CASSPTVFYNSPLHF
TRBV6-5	-	-	TRBJ1-5	TGTGCCAGCAGTCCCCAGGGAGGGACCAATCAGCCCCAGCATTTT	CASSPQGGTNQPQHF
TRBV10-2	-	TRBD2	TRBJ2-7	TGCGCCAGCTGCCCGGGACTAGCGACCCGCGAGCAGTACTTC	CASCPGLATREQYF
TRBV27	-	-	TRBJ1-5	TGTGCCAGCAGTCCCCAAACCTATAGCAATCAGCCCCAGCATTTT	CASSPQTYSNQPQHF
TRBV21-1	-	-	TRBJ1-1	TGTGCCAGCAGCTTCCACCCCAAGACTGTACGGATAGAGGGCACTGAAGCTTTCTTT	CASSFHPKTVRIEGTEAFF
TRBV5-6	few	-	TRBJ1-1	TGTGCCAGCAGCTTGGGGGGCAGGGAAGCTTTCTTT	CASSLGGREAFF
TRBV4-3	-	-	TRBJ2-7	TGCGCCAGCAGCCACCTTTACGGGTACGAGCAGTACTTC	CASSHLYGYEQYF
TRBV19	-	-	TRBJ1-2	TGTGCCAGTACCTCAGGCGGGTTCGGACCCATGTTCTATGGCTACACCTTC	CASTSGGFGPMFYGYTF
TRBV5-4	-	-	TRBJ2-1	TGTGCCAGCAGCTTGGGGGGGGACAGATCAAATGAGCAGTTCTTC	CASSLGGDRSNEQFF
TRBV9	-	-	TRBJ2-2	TGTGCCAGCAGCGCCCTCGGCTCCGAGCGAGCCGGGGAGCTGTTTTTT	CASSALGSERAGELFF
TRBV9	few	-	TRBJ2-1	TGTGCCAGCAGCGCAGGAGGGGGCCGCTCCTACAATGAGCAGTTCTTC	CASSAGGGRSYNEQFF
TRBV5-1	-	TRBD1	TRBJ1-2	TGCGCCAGCAGCTTGGGTCCAGGGGGGAACTATGGCTACACCTTC	CASSLGPGGNYGYTF
TRBV27	-	TRBD2	TRBJ2-3	TGTGCCAGCAGTTGGGGATTGGTAGCGGGGGGGAATCCCACAGATACGCAGTATTTT	CASSWGLVAGGNPTDTQYF
TRBV7-9	few	-	TRBJ2-3	TGTGCCAGCAGCTCCGGACAGCTGGGGACGCAGTATTTT	CASSSGQLGTQYF
TRBV5-6	-	-	TRBJ2-5	TGTGCCAGCAGCTCCGGGACTCCCCAAGAGACCCAGTACTTC	CASSSGTPQETQYF
TRBV7-9	-	TRBD1	TRBJ1-5	TGTGCCAGCAGCAGACCCAGGACAGGGGAGGTTGGCAATCAGCCCCAGCATTTT	CASSRPRTGEVGNQPQHF
TRBV6-1	-	TRBD1	TRBJ2-7	TGTGCCAGCAGTGAACTGCAGGGGGCCCGGGAGCAGTACTTC	CASSELQGAREQYF
TRBV5-4	-	TRBD1	TRBJ1-2	TGTGCCAGCAGCTTCCCACAGGGGGCGCGGGGCTACACCTTC	CASSFPQGARGYTF
TRBV30	-	TRBD1	TRBJ2-1	TGTGCCTGGAGTGTAAACATAGGGGGCCGAAAGCAGTTCTTC	CAWSVNIGGRKQFF
TRBV29-1	few	-	TRBJ2-5	TGCAGCACCTCAGGGTCAGAGACCCAGTACTTC	CSTSGSETQYF
TRBV13	-	TRBD1	TRBJ1-6	TGTGCCAGCAGCCTAGGGGGGACAGAGAGCTACTATAATTCACCCCTCCACTTT	CASSLGGTESYYNSPLHF
TRBV6-6	-	TRBD1	TRBJ2-1	TGTGCCAGCCGGGACAGGGCGAACAATGAGCAGTTCTTC	CASRDRANNEQFF
TRBV20-1	-	-	TRBJ1-1	TGCAGTGCTAGAGGACAGGTAGAAGCTTTCTTT	CSARGQVEAFF
TRBV29-1	-	TRBD1	TRBJ2-5	TGCAGCGTTGAGCCAGGGACAGGGCGGTCGGAGACCCAGTACTTC	CSVEPGTGRSETQYF
TRBV11-2	-	TRBD2	TRBJ2-5	TGTGCCAGCAGCTCCCTTAGGGGGACTAGCGGAGAGACCCAGTACTTC	CASSSLRGTSGETQYF
TRBV10-3	-	-	TRBJ1-2	TGTGCCATCAGGGTTGAGGGGACATACTATGGCTACACCTTC	CAIRVEGTYYGYTF
TRBV5-6	once	-	TRBJ1-2	TGTGCCAGCAGCTTGGGAAGGGGGAACTATGGCTACACCTTC	CASSLGRGNYGYTF
TRBV7-2	few	-	TRBJ1-2	TGTGCCAGCAGCTTAGCGCAGGTCGGTGGCTACACCTTC	CASSLAQVGGYTF
TRBV27	-	TRBD2	TRBJ2-1	TGTGCCAGCACCGGGCAGGGAGGGCATGAGCAGTTCTTC	CASTGQGGHEQFF
TRBV7-2	-	-	TRBJ1-6	TGTGCCAGCAGCTTACGAAGCAGGGAGGATTCACCCCTCCACTTT	CASSLRSREDSPLHF
TRBV9	-	TRBD1	TRBJ1-5	TGTGCCAGCAGCATGGGACAGGCTACCAATCAGCCCCAGCATTTT	CASSMGQATNQPQHF